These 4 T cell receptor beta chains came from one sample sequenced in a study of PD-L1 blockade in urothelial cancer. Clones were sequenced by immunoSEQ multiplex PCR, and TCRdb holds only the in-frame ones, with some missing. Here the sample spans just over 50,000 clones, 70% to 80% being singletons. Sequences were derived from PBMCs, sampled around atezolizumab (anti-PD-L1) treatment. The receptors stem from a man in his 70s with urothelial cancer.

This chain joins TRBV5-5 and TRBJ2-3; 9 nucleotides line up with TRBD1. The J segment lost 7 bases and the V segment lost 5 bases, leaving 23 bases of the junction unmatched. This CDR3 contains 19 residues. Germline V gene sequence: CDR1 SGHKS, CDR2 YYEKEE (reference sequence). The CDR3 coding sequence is TGTGCCAGCAGACCAAACCCCTATGGGACAGGGCGAAGGGCAAATACGCAGTATTTT. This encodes CASRPNPYGTGRRANTQYF.

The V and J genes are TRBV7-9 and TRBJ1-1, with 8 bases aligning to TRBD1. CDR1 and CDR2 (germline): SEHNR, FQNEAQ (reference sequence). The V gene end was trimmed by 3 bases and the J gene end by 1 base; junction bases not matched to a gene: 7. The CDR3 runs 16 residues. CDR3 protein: CASSFSGGTGNTEAFF. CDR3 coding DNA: TGTGCCAGCAGCTTCTCAGGAGGGACAGGGAACACTGAAGCTTTCTTT. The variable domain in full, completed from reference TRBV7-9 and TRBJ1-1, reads DTGVSQNPRHKITKRGQNVTFRCDPISEHNRLYWYRQTLGQGPEFLTYFQNEAQLEKSRLLSDRFSAERPKGSFSTLEIQRTEQGDSAMYLCASSFSGGTGNTEAFFGQGTRLTVV.

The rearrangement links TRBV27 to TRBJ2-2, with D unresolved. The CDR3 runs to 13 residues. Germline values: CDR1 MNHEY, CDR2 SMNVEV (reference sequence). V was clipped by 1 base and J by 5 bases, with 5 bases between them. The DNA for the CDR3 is TGTGCCAGCAGTTTATACCAGACCGGGGAGCTGTTTTTT. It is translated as CASSLYQTGELFF.

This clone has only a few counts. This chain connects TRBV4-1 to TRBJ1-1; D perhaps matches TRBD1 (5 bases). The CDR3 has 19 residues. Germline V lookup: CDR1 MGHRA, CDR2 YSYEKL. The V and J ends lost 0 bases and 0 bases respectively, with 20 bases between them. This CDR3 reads CASSQDFLAGSRMNTEAFF. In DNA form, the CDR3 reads TGCGCCAGCAGCCAAGATTTTTTGGCAGGGTCCCGAATGAACACTGAAGCTTTCTTT.